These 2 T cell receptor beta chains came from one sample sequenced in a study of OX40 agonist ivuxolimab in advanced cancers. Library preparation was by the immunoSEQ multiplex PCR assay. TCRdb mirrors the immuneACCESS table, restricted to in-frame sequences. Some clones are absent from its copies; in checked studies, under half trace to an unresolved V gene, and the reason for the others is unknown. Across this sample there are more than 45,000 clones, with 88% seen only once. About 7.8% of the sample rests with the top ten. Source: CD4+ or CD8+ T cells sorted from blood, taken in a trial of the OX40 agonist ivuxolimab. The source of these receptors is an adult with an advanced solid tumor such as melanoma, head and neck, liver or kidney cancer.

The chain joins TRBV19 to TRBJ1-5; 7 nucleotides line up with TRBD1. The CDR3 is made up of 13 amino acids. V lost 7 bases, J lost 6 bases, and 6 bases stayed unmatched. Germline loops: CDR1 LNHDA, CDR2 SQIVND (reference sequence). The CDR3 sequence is CASTLDRAQPQHF. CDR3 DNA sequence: TGTGCCAGTACCCTAGACAGGGCTCAGCCCCAGCATTTT.

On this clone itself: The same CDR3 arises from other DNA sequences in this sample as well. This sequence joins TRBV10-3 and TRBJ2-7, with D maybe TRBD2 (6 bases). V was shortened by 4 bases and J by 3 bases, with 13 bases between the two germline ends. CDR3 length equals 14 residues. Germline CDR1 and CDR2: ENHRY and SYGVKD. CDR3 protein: CAISAVSGGYEQYF. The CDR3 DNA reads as TGTGCCATCAGTGCTGTATCCGGGGGCTACGAGCAGTACTTC.